This TCR beta chain was captured by sequencing in a study of T cell changes during pregnancy in multiple sclerosis. This CDR3 contains 16 residues. CDR1 SSHAT and CDR2 FNYEAQ come from the germline V gene (reference sequence). Trimming stripped 1 base from V and 3 bases from J, with 13 bases between. The repertoire was sequenced with immunoSEQ multiplex PCR; TCRdb's copy has only in-frame clones and lacks some. The sample holds roughly 35,000 clones; just over 90% are singletons and the top ten take about 11%. This receptor was taken from a female donor with multiple sclerosis, enrolled in a pregnancy study. The sequenced sample was CD8+ T cells from peripheral blood mononuclear cells, obtained before pregnancy. This chain connects TRBV7-7 to TRBJ2-1; D ambiguous. In nucleotides, the CDR3 is TGTGCCAGCAGCTTAGTTCTTGCACAGAACTACAATGAGCAGTTCTTC. It codes for CASSLVLAQNYNEQFF.